These T cell receptor beta chains were read from a single sample in a study of T cell repertoires in cytomegalovirus infection. TCRdb re-analysed the reads in MiXCR, keeping a single row per CDR3 protein. The sample lists some 700,000 distinct CDR3 sequences; 35% were seen once. The sample comprised PBMCs. The receptors here all came from a human donor in good health (CMV status not recorded). Some clones in this sample may be carry-over from other donors' samples. Both conserved end residues are part of each CDR3. The order of the fields is clone size, V gene, J gene, D gene, CDR3 protein, CDR3 DNA. D genes are given only for firm matches. Some rows mark clone size as missing; the rest say once, few, many or name a class of expanded clone.

many,TRBV7-6,TRBJ1-1,TRBD1,CASSLAQGGNTEAFF,TGTGCCAGCAGCTTAGCACAGGGGGGAAATACTGAAGCTTTCTTT
.,TRBV6-4,TRBJ2-3,TRBD2,CASSDLAGALDTQYF,TGTGCCAGCAGTGATTTAGCGGGAGCGCTAGATACGCAGTATTTT
.,TRBV6-6,TRBJ2-1,.,CASSPGGGAYYNEQFF,TGTGCCAGCAGCCCCGGAGGCGGAGCTTACTACAATGAGCAGTTCTTC
few,TRBV12-3/TRBV12-4,TRBJ2-1,.,CASSFLPGQTNNEQFF,TGTGCCAGCAGTTTCTTACCAGGACAAACCAACAATGAGCAGTTCTTC
.,TRBV7-9,TRBJ1-2,.,CASTKLAGGLDGYTF,TGTGCCAGCACCAAATTAGCCGGGGGGCTTGATGGCTACACCTTC
few,TRBV30,TRBJ1-1,TRBD1,CAWSITGVGVNTEAFF,TGTGCCTGGAGTATTACAGGGGTGGGAGTGAACACTGAAGCTTTCTTT
.,TRBV5-6,TRBJ2-7,TRBD1,CASSWLDRVAVEQYF,TGTGCCAGCAGCTGGTTGGACAGGGTGGCTGTCGAGCAGTACTTC
.,TRBV29-1,TRBJ2-3,TRBD2,CSGNPSGSTTDTQYF,TGCAGCGGGAATCCTAGCGGGAGCACCACAGATACGCAGTATTTT
.,TRBV20-1,TRBJ1-5,TRBD1,CSAGQGGLYSNQPQHF,TGCAGTGCTGGACAGGGGGGCCTTTATAGCAATCAGCCCCAGCATTTT
.,TRBV28,TRBJ1-5,.,CASSTWNQPQHF,TGTGCCAGCAGTACCTGGAATCAGCCCCAGCATTTT
once,TRBV29-1,TRBJ1-1,.,CSVGSSTEALF,TGCAGCGTTGGATCCAGCACTGAAGCTTTATTT
.,TRBV4-1,TRBJ2-1,TRBD1,CASSLRQGFRNEQFF,TGCGCCAGCAGCCTCCGACAGGGATTCCGCAATGAGCAGTTCTTC
.,TRBV12-3/TRBV12-4,TRBJ2-4,.,CASSLSSSLAKNIQYF,TGTGCCAGCAGTTTATCGTCGTCACTGGCCAAAAACATTCAGTACTTC
few,TRBV4-1,TRBJ1-1,.,CASSQDGVIRNTEAFF,TGCGCCAGCAGCCAAGACGGGGTAATCAGGAACACTGAAGCTTTCTTT
.,TRBV15,TRBJ2-1,.,CATSSSRTHEQFF,TGTGCCACCAGTAGTTCCAGAACCCATGAGCAGTTCTTC
few,TRBV25-1,TRBJ1-1,.,CASSDWTRTMAFF,TGTGCCAGCAGTGATTGGACCCGGACGATGGCTTTCTTT
many,TRBV28,TRBJ1-2,TRBD1,CASSSSKTGLYGYTF,TGTGCCAGCAGTTCCTCGAAGACAGGGCTATATGGCTACACCTTC
.,TRBV5-1,TRBJ2-5,.,CASSLVVSGAEETQYF,TGCGCCAGCAGCTTGGTGGTTAGCGGAGCCGAAGAGACCCAGTACTTC
.,TRBV20-1,TRBJ1-5,.,CSGTPLRTDSNQPQHF,TGCAGTGGCACGCCGCTCCGGACAGATAGCAATCAGCCCCAGCATTTT
.,TRBV19,TRBJ1-1,.,CASAWNTEAFF,TGTGCCAGTGCTTGGAACACTGAAGCTTTCTTT
.,TRBV7-7,TRBJ2-7,TRBD2,CASSSGLGGYEQYF,TGTGCTAGCAGCTCGGGACTAGGGGGATACGAGCAGTACTTC
.,TRBV20-1,TRBJ1-5,TRBD1,CSAPGTGLRGNQPQHF,TGCAGTGCTCCCGGGACAGGGTTGAGGGGCAATCAGCCCCAGCATTTT
.,TRBV7-2,TRBJ2-3,.,CASSTGVGTDTQYF,TGTGCCAGCAGCACGGGAGTTGGCACAGATACGCAGTATTTT
few,TRBV10-2,TRBJ1-1,.,CASSEEGFGRAVPSDEAFF,TGCGCCAGCAGTGAGGAGGGATTCGGCAGAGCGGTGCCCTCTGATGAAGCTTTCTTT